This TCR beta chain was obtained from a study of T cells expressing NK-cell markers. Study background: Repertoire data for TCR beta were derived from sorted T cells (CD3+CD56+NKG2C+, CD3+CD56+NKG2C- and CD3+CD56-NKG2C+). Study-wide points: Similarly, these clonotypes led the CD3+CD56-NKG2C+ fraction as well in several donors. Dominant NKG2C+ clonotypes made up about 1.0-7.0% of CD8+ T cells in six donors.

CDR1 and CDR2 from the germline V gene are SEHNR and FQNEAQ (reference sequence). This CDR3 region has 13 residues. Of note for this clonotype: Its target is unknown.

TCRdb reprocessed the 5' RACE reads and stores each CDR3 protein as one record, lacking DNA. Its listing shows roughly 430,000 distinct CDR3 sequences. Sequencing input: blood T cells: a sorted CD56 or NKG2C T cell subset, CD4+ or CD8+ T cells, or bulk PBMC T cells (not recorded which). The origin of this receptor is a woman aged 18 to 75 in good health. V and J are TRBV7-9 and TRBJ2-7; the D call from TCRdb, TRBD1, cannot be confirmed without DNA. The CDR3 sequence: CASSLGWGDEQYF.